The 14 T cell receptor beta chains given below trace back to one sample, sequenced in a study of sequential checkpoint blockade in melanoma. Described treatment: randomized to nivolumab then ipilimumab (arm A) or the reverse (arm B). Clones were sequenced by immunoSEQ multiplex PCR, and TCRdb holds only the in-frame ones, with some missing. This table holds 32,000 or so clones, less than 85% found once. The sequences come from CD8+ T cells sorted from blood (inferred from file names), collected from a patient given nivolumab and ipilimumab in sequence. These receptors were taken from a human donor with melanoma.

The rearrangement joins TRBV19 to TRBJ2-7; D possibly corresponds to TRBD2 (6 bases). The CDR3 spans 14 residues. Germline loops: CDR1 LNHDA, CDR2 SQIVND (reference sequence). With 1 base removed from V and 4 bases from J, the gap between germline ends came to 11 bases. This CDR3 is CASSIGGRTYEQYF. The CDR3 nucleotides read TGTGCCAGTAGTATAGGAGGGAGGACTTACGAGCAGTACTTC.

V usage is TRBV28 and J usage is TRBJ2-1; 11 nucleotides align to TRBD2. The CDR3 covers 17 residues. Germline trimming cut 3 bases from V and 7 bases from J; bases unmatched to any gene: 11. The germline V gene encodes CDR1 MDHEN and CDR2 SYDVKM. The CDR3 DNA follows: TGTGCCAGCAGTTTCGCTACTAGCGGGGGCCTGCAAAATGAGCAGTTCTTC. As protein: CASSFATSGGLQNEQFF.

The chain has TRBV23-1 and TRBJ1-1, with D tentatively TRBD1 (6 bases). TRBV23-1 is recorded as an ORF, its role being uncertain. CDR3 length equals 15 residues. Trimming cost V 7 bases and J 1 base, with 16 bases left between them. CDR3 protein: CASKSRGLGNTEAFF. For the CDR3, the DNA is TGCGCCAGCAAATCCAGGGGACTAGGGAACACTGAAGCTTTCTTT.

This rearrangement joins TRBV10-2 to TRBJ1-5; D is unresolved. With 1 base removed from V and 6 bases from J, the gap between germline ends came to 10 bases. CDR3 length: 14 amino acids. The V gene's germline CDR1 is WSHSY and CDR2 SAAADI. CDR3 sequence (DNA): TGCGCCAGCAGTGAGTTGGAAGGGAGTCAGCCCCAGCATTTT. Translated, it gives CASSELEGSQPQHF.

Concerning this clone itself: The sample holds other DNA sequences that translate to the same CDR3. The V and J genes are TRBV28 and TRBJ2-7; TRBD2 agrees at 7 bases. Per germline, CDR1 MDHEN and CDR2 SYDVKM. The V gene end was trimmed by 4 bases and the J gene end by 7 bases; junction bases not matched to a gene: 16. The CDR3 contains 16 residues. CDR3 loop: CASSSPLEREMGEQYF. CDR3 in DNA: TGTGCCAGCAGTTCCCCTCTCGAGCGGGAAATGGGGGAGCAGTACTTC. Variable domain in full (rest from reference TRBV28 and TRBJ2-7): DVKVTQSSRYLVKRTGEKVFLECVQDMDHENMFWYRQDPGLGLRLIYFSYDVKMKEKGDIPEGYSVSREKKERFSLILESASTNQTSMYLCASSSPLEREMGEQYFGPGTRLTVT.

The V gene is TRBV6-1, the J gene TRBJ2-3; the D gene is possibly TRBD2 (5 bases). The V gene's germline CDR1 is MNHNS and CDR2 SASEGT. Trimming left V 1 base short and J 5 bases short, with 13 bases between. This CDR3 spans 15 amino acids. CDR3 in amino acids: CASSEEVRAGDTQYF. CDR3 coding DNA: TGTGCCAGCAGTGAAGAGGTTAGGGCGGGAGATACGCAGTATTTT.

The chain recombines TRBV9 with TRBJ2-1; 10 nucleotides align to TRBD2. CDR1 is SGDLS and CDR2 is YYNGEE in the germline V gene. V dropped 3 bases and J dropped 4; count of bases not matched to a gene: 4. This CDR3 contains 15 residues. Written as DNA, the CDR3 is TGTGCCAGCAGCGCGGTAGCGGGGGGATACAATGAGCAGTTCTTC. Amino acid sequence: CASSAVAGGYNEQFF.

The CDR3 protein is CASSAGLAGLYPYEQYF. CDR3 in DNA: TGTGCCAGCAGTGCCGGACTAGCGGGACTATACCCCTACGAGCAGTACTTC. The chain carries TRBV27 and TRBJ2-5, with 12 bases aligning to TRBD2. Gene TRBJ2-7 matches the end of the DNA better, so the J call may be wrong. Germline CDR1 MNHEY, CDR2 SMNVEV (reference sequence). The CDR3 length is 17 residues.

The chain combines TRBV9 with TRBJ2-7; a weak D match, TRBD2 (6 bases). The CDR3 is 15 amino acids. The germline V and J ends were trimmed by 0 bases and 7 bases, with 17 bases remaining between them. Germline V gives CDR1 SGDLS, CDR2 YYNGEE. CDR3 protein: CASSVDQGGLGEQYF. The CDR3 DNA reads TGTGCCAGCAGCGTAGACCAGGGAGGCCTCGGAGAGCAGTACTTC.

This clone came up a few times. The chain employs TRBV7-9 and TRBJ1-2, with D possibly matching TRBD1 (6 bases). The V gene's germline CDR1 is SEHNR and CDR2 FQNEAQ (reference sequence). Trimming stripped 4 bases from V and 2 bases from J, with 8 bases between. This CDR3 contains 13 residues. In DNA, the CDR3 is TGTGCCAGCAGCTATACAGGGAACTATGGCTACACCTTC. Translation gives CASSYTGNYGYTF. Variable domain in full (rest from reference TRBV7-9 and TRBJ1-2): DTGVSQNPRHKITKRGQNVTFRCDPISEHNRLYWYRQTLGQGPEFLTYFQNEAQLEKSRLLSDRFSAERPKGSFSTLEIQRTEQGDSAMYLCASSYTGNYGYTFGSGTRLTVV.

The DNA of the CDR3 is TGTGCCAGCAGTGTTTCCGGGACAGGGGGCTACGAGCAGTACTTC. Its translation: CASSVSGTGGYEQYF. The V and J genes are TRBV6-1 and TRBJ2-7, with 11 positions matching TRBD1. Trimming cost V 4 bases and J 3 bases; bases outside gene matches: 5. Germline V gene sequence: CDR1 MNHNS, CDR2 SASEGT. This CDR3 is 15 amino acids long.

The chain joins TRBV15 to TRBJ2-7, with D possibly TRBD2 on 6 matching bases. The V gene lost 5 bases and the J gene lost 5 bases, with 16 bases spanning the gap. CDR1 is LNHNV and CDR2 is YYDKDF in the germline V gene (reference sequence). The CDR3 consists of 14 residues. The CDR3 DNA reads TGTGCCACCAGCCCCGAAGGCGGGACCGACGAGCAGTACTTC. It yields the protein CATSPEGGTDEQYF.

The chain joins TRBV27 to TRBJ1-2; D is ambiguous. V gave up 5 bases and J gave up 6 bases, with 7 bases separating them. Germline CDR1 and CDR2: MNHEY and SMNVEV (reference sequence). The length of the CDR3 is 11 residues. The CDR3 spells CASSPGNGYTF. The CDR3 region has the DNA TGTGCCAGCAGTCCCGGGAATGGCTACACCTTC.

The chain links TRBV7-9 to TRBJ2-5, with 8 bases identical to TRBD1. V trimming: 7 bases; J trimming: 5 bases; junction bases outside the gene matches: 9. Germline assignment: CDR1 SEHNR and CDR2 FQNEAQ (reference sequence). The CDR3 is made up of 14 amino acids. The DNA of the CDR3 is TGTGCCAGCATACAGGGGGGCCTTGCGGAGACCCAGTACTTC. It specifies CASIQGGLAETQYF. The variable domain in full, completed from reference TRBV7-9 and TRBJ2-5, reads DTGVSQNPRHKITKRGQNVTFRCDPISEHNRLYWYRQTLGQGPEFLTYFQNEAQLEKSRLLSDRFSAERPKGSFSTLEIQRTEQGDSAMYLCASIQGGLAETQYFGPGTRLLVL.